One sample yielded the 27 T cell receptor beta chains listed below, sequenced in a study of T cells after yellow fever vaccination. Each CDR3 protein is one row after TCRdb ran MiXCR on the 5' RACE reads. The sample lists hundreds of thousands of distinct CDR3 sequences, around a tenth occurring once. The input for sequencing was PBMCs, taken on the day of the first yellow fever vaccination. The source is a man in his late teens or twenties who received the YFV17D yellow fever vaccine.

This rearrangement joins TRBV5-1 to TRBJ2-3; D gene uncertain. The CDR3 is made up of 13 amino acids. V lost 4 bases to trimming and J lost 5 bases, with 11 bases between them. Germline CDR1 is SGHRS and CDR2 is YFSETQ. The CDR3, as DNA: TGCGCCAGCAGCGAATATACCGTAGATACGCAGTATTTT. This encodes CASSEYTVDTQYF.

The chain combines TRBV9 with TRBJ1-6; D may be TRBD1 (5 bases). V lost 2 bases, J lost 6 bases, and 12 bases lay in between. The CDR3 runs to 15 residues. Germline V gene sequence: CDR1 SGDLS, CDR2 YYNGEE. As DNA, the CDR3 is TGTGCCAGCAGCGTGCAGGGAAGCTTTAATTCACCCCTCCACTTT. Translating it yields CASSVQGSFNSPLHF.

V gene TRBV29-1 combines with J gene TRBJ2-2, with 9 bases that match TRBD1. V shed 4 bases, J shed 7 bases, and the junction held 7 bases outside the gene matches. The CDR3 contains 14 residues. Germline V gives CDR1 SQVTM, CDR2 ANQGSEA. The CDR3 region has the DNA TGCAGCGTTGGTTCCCAGACAGGGGGCGGGGAGCTGTTTTTT. Amino acid sequence: CSVGSQTGGGELFF.

The V and J genes are TRBV4-3 and TRBJ2-7; 9 positions agree with TRBD1. Germline V gene lookup returns CDR1 LGHNA and CDR2 YSLEER. The V segment lost 0 bases and the J segment 5 bases; nucleotides outside the gene matches: 14. CDR3 length: 18 amino acids. The CDR3 DNA sequence: TGCGCCAGCAGCCAAGATATTCCGGGACAGGGACCGTCGAACGAGCAGTACTTC. This codes for CASSQDIPGQGPSNEQYF.

The chain employs TRBV6-2 or TRBV6-3 and TRBJ2-1; D call uncertain. The germline V and J ends were trimmed by 4 bases and 0 bases, with 7 bases remaining between them. The CDR3 has 14 amino acids. From germline, CDR1 is MNHEY and CDR2 SVGEGT. CDR3 sequence: CASSSRGSYNEQFF. The DNA for the CDR3 is TGTGCCAGCAGTTCGCGAGGCTCCTACAATGAGCAGTTCTTC.

The sample holds a few counts of this clonotype. The chain recombines TRBV20-1 with TRBJ2-1; D perhaps matches TRBD2 (5 bases). Germline CDR1 reads DFQATT; CDR2 reads SNEGSKA (reference sequence). The CDR3 loop spans 14 amino acids. V lost 1 base and J 0 bases, leaving 7 bases between the germline ends. This chain's CDR3 is CSARGRSSYNEQFF. The CDR3 coding sequence is TGCAGTGCTAGAGGGAGGAGCTCCTACAATGAGCAGTTCTTC.

The table lists this clonotype with a few counts. The chain uses TRBV7-2 and TRBJ2-3; weak D call: TRBD2 (7 bases). CDR3 length: 15 residues. Trimming took 8 bases from V and 3 from J, leaving 18 bases between them. The germline V gene has CDR1 SGHTA and CDR2 FQGNSA. The CDR3 is CASSPWGGGTDTQYF. The CDR3 bases are TGTGCCAGCTCCCCTTGGGGGGGCGGGACAGATACGCAGTATTTT.

The rearrangement joins TRBV7-2 to TRBJ2-7, with D tentatively TRBD2 (5 bases). CDR3 length: 15 amino acids. Germline assignment: CDR1 SGHTA and CDR2 FQGNSA. Trimming removed 1 base from V and 1 base from J, with 11 bases in between. The CDR3 is CASSLGSGKSYEQYF. CDR3 in DNA: TGTGCCAGCAGCTTAGGTTCGGGGAAATCCTACGAGCAGTACTTC.

The chain recombines TRBV18 with TRBJ2-3; D unresolved. Per germline, CDR1 KGHSH and CDR2 LQKENI. Trimming removed 3 bases at V and 3 bases at J, with 10 bases between. The CDR3 spans 14 residues. Here the CDR3 DNA reads TGTGCCAGCTCACCCATGGGCGCGACAGATACGCAGTATTTT. It is translated as CASSPMGATDTQYF.

This clonotype came up many times. The CDR3 region is CSATLGGDQPQHF. The CDR3 DNA is TGCAGCGCTACCCTCGGGGGAGATCAGCCCCAGCATTTT. The chain couples TRBV29-1 to TRBJ1-5; D perhaps matches TRBD1 (5 bases). The CDR3 runs 13 residues. The V end lost 7 bases, the J end lost 5 bases, and 15 bases lay between the germline ends. Germline V gene data show CDR1 as SQVTM and CDR2 as ANQGSEA.

This clonotype was seen a handful of times. This rearrangement joins TRBV6-1 to TRBJ1-6; D may be TRBD1 (5 bases). This CDR3 region has 14 residues. V was clipped by 6 bases and J by 5 bases, with 11 bases between them. Germline V lookup: CDR1 MNHNS, CDR2 SASEGT. In DNA, the CDR3 is TGTGCCAGCAGCGTCGACAGAGATAATTCACCCCTCCACTTT. As protein: CASSVDRDNSPLHF.

On this clonotype itself: The missing conserved phenylalanine or tryptophan at the end of this CDR3 makes a read error likely. This rearrangement joins TRBV5-7 to TRBJ2-2, with D possibly matching TRBD2 (6 bases). TRBV5-7 is flagged as an ORF with uncertain function. Trimming removed 4 bases at V and 5 bases at J, with 12 bases between. This CDR3 has 14 amino acids. This CDR3 is CASSPRRETGELFC. CDR3 coding DNA: TGTGCCAGCAGCCCCCGGAGGGAGACCGGGGAGCTGTTTTGT.

This clonotype was observed a few times. The chain carries TRBV12-3 or TRBV12-4 and TRBJ1-6; D may be TRBD1 (6 bases). V gave up 4 bases and J gave up 7 bases, with 14 bases separating them. This CDR3 region has 15 residues. The CDR3 is CASSSSGGTNSPLHF. The CDR3 nucleotides read TGTGCCAGCAGTTCCTCGGGGGGGACAAATTCACCCCTCCACTTT.

This clonotype has a handful of counts. The chain has TRBV24-1 and TRBJ2-6, with 7 bases lining up with TRBD1. In germline, CDR1 is KGHDR, CDR2 SFDVKD. CDR3 length: 18 residues. J lost 1 base, V lost 4 bases, and 9 bases had no gene match. The CDR3 DNA follows: TGTGCCACCAGTGACCTCCGGGACAGTCGGTCTGGGGCCAACGTCCTGACTTTC. This encodes CATSDLRDSRSGANVLTF.

This chain connects TRBV12-3 or TRBV12-4 to TRBJ1-1, with D perhaps TRBD1 (6 bases). The CDR3 spans 14 residues. Trimming took off 8 bases at V and 5 bases at J, with 18 bases between the two ends. CDR3 region: CASHPGVLATEAFF. The DNA of the CDR3 is TGTGCCAGCCATCCAGGGGTTTTGGCGACTGAAGCTTTCTTT.

The V call is TRBV7-2, the J call TRBJ1-4; 7 nucleotides line up with TRBD1. The junction had 10 bases not matched to a gene; V was cut back by 5 bases and J by 7 bases. CDR1 is SGHTA, CDR2 FQGNSA, per germline. The CDR3 spans 15 residues. CDR3 residues: CASSPRQGISEKLFF. The CDR3 DNA follows: TGTGCCAGCAGCCCCCGACAGGGAATAAGTGAAAAACTGTTTTTT.

The chain is built from TRBV5-6 and TRBJ2-1; D may be TRBD1 (6 bases). There are 16 residues in the CDR3. The germline gives CDR1 SGHDT, CDR2 YYEEEE. The V and J ends lost 3 bases and 3 bases respectively, with 16 bases between them. This chain's CDR3 is CASSSNTGMVYNEQFF. The CDR3 coding sequence is TGTGCCAGCAGCTCCAATACAGGGATGGTCTACAATGAGCAGTTCTTC.

This clonotype was picked up many times. The chain employs TRBV6-6 and TRBJ1-5, with a tentative D call TRBD1 (6 bases). Germline values: CDR1 MNHNY, CDR2 SVGAGI (reference sequence). V was cut by 8 bases and J by 2 bases, with 10 bases left in between. The CDR3 covers 13 residues. The CDR3 protein is CASSQGRNQPQHF. DNA of the CDR3: TGTGCCAGCTCACAGGGTCGCAATCAGCCCCAGCATTTT.

This clonotype was seen a handful of times. The rearrangement uses TRBV20-1 and TRBJ1-2; 9 bases are a match to TRBD1. The CDR3 has 14 amino acids. Germline CDR1 and CDR2: DFQATT and SNEGSKA (reference sequence). Unmatched junction bases numbered 10, after V lost 4 bases and J lost 7 bases. DNA of the CDR3: TGCAGTGCTATGTGGGACAGGGCTCATATTGGCTACACCTTC. Its protein product is CSAMWDRAHIGYTF.

This chain joins TRBV6-6 and TRBJ2-1; D remains ambiguous. CDR1 and CDR2 from the germline V gene are MNHNY and SVGAGI (reference sequence). The CDR3 has 12 residues. V lost 5 bases and J 5 bases, leaving 7 bases between the germline ends. The CDR3 DNA reads TGTGCCAGCAGTAAATCTAACAATGAGCAGTTCTTC. Translation: CASSKSNNEQFF.

V gene TRBV4-1 combines with J gene TRBJ2-3, with D uncertain. Trimming cost V 4 bases and J 2 bases, with 10 bases left between them. Per the germline V gene, CDR1 is MGHRA and CDR2 is YSYEKL. There are 14 residues in the CDR3. The CDR3 DNA reads as TGCGCCAGCAGCCTCAGTCCTGCCACAGATACGCAGTATTTT. It translates to CASSLSPATDTQYF.

The chain uses TRBV7-2 and TRBJ2-5; tentative D call: TRBD2 (6 bases). CDR3 length: 14 amino acids. Germline assignment: CDR1 SGHTA and CDR2 FQGNSA. V gave up 8 bases and J gave up 3 bases, with 16 bases separating them. CDR3 bases: TGTGCCAGCCGGGACTGGAGCGCAGAAGAGACCCAGTACTTC. This encodes CASRDWSAEETQYF.

V usage is TRBV10-3 and J usage is TRBJ2-3; a possible D gene is TRBD2 (5 bases). The CDR3 has 13 amino acids. CDR1 is ENHRY, CDR2 SYGVKD, per germline. With 9 bases removed from V and 2 bases from J, the gap between germline ends came to 12 bases. This CDR3 reads CAMREGNTDTQYF. Written as DNA, the CDR3 is TGTGCCATGAGGGAAGGGAACACAGATACGCAGTATTTT.

The chain couples TRBV5-1 to TRBJ2-2, with D possibly TRBD2 on 7 matching bases. Looked up from germline, CDR1 is SGHRS and CDR2 is YFSETQ. V shed 5 bases and J shed 7 bases, with 15 bases lying between them. CDR3 size: 14 residues. The CDR3 DNA follows: TGCGCCAGCAGGCCGGGGGGCCGTGGCGGGGAGCTGTTTTTT. Residues: CASRPGGRGGELFF.

The chain employs TRBV7-2 and TRBJ1-1, with D tentatively TRBD1 (6 bases). The CDR3 has 14 residues. Germline CDR1 SGHTA, CDR2 FQGNSA. The V end was cut by 1 base, the J end by 4 bases, with 10 bases between. CDR3 DNA sequence: TGTGCCAGCAGCTTAGTTCCGGGGGCCACTGAAGCTTTCTTT. Its translation: CASSLVPGATEAFF.

In its sample, this clonotype was seen a few times. The gene calls are TRBV11-2 and TRBJ2-1; 12 bases map to TRBD2. Losses at the gene ends were 5 bases for V and 8 bases for J; bases not matched to a gene: 10. CDR1 is SGHAT and CDR2 is FQNNGV in the germline V gene. The CDR3 consists of 16 residues. The CDR3 is CASSPRGGLAGHEQFF. The CDR3 DNA is TGTGCCAGCAGCCCGAGGGGAGGACTAGCGGGGCATGAGCAGTTCTTC.

The chain recombines TRBV9 with TRBJ2-1, with a weak D call TRBD1 (5 bases). The germline V and J ends were trimmed by 1 base and 10 bases, with 9 bases remaining between them. Germline CDR1 reads SGDLS; CDR2 reads YYNGEE. The CDR3 has 12 amino acids. For the CDR3, the DNA is TGTGCCAGCAGCGTAAATCCAGGGGAGCAGTTCTTC. This sequence encodes CASSVNPGEQFF.